This is a list of T cell receptor beta chains from one sample in a study of cytomegalovirus exposure and HLA in healthy donors. Measured with immunoSEQ multiplex PCR; TCRdb has only the in-frame clones, and not every one. In the table there are 150,000 to 200,000 clones, around three quarters of which are singletons. Input material: PBMCs. The receptors come from a woman in her thirties in good health and CMV-seropositive. Each CDR3 is given with its conserved first and last residue. D genes are given only for firm matches. Clone size, where shown, is once, few, many, or a class for clones that have expanded.

d_call	clone_size	j_call	v_call	cdr3_nt	cdr3_aa
NA	NA	TRBJ1-6	TRBV10-2	TGCGCCAGCAGCGAGATTGATGTACAGAGTAATTCACCCCTCCACTTT	CASSEIDVQSNSPLHF
TRBD1	NA	TRBJ1-4	TRBV18	TGTGCCAGCTCCGGGACAGGGCCTTATGAAAAACTGTTTTTT	CASSGTGPYEKLFF
NA	NA	TRBJ2-5	TRBV7-6	TGTGCCAGCAGCTACCGTACCAAGACAGGAAACCCAGAGACCCAGTACTTC	CASSYRTKTGNPETQYF
NA	few	TRBJ2-5	TRBV5-6	TGTGCCAGCAGCTCCCAGGGGATGGAGACCCAGTACTTC	CASSSQGMETQYF
TRBD2	NA	TRBJ2-1	TRBV5-1	TGCGCCAGCAGCTTGAGTACTAGCGGGAGTGTCTACAATGAGCAGTTCTTC	CASSLSTSGSVYNEQFF
TRBD1	NA	TRBJ1-5	TRBV28	TGTGCCAGCAGTTCGACCGGGACAGGGTTCAATAGCAATCAGCCCCAGCATTTT	CASSSTGTGFNSNQPQHF
TRBD2	NA	TRBJ2-7	TRBV6-1	TGTGCCAGCAGTTCGACTAGCGGGCCTTCCTACGAGCAGTACTTC	CASSSTSGPSYEQYF
TRBD1	few	TRBJ2-7	TRBV6-5	TGTGCCAGCAGCCCTGGACAGGCTCTCGAGCAGTACTTC	CASSPGQALEQYF
TRBD2	NA	TRBJ2-7	TRBV5-1	TGCGCCAGCAGCTTGGGGGTAGCGGGAGGTGGCGAGCAGTACTTC	CASSLGVAGGGEQYF
NA	NA	TRBJ1-1	TRBV6-5	TGTGCCAGCAGTTTAAACCGGGATATCAACACTGAAGCTTTCTTT	CASSLNRDINTEAFF
TRBD1	NA	TRBJ1-2	TRBV16	TGTGCCAGCAGCCATATGGGACAGGGCTCGGATCGGACCTTC	CASSHMGQGSDRTF
NA	once	TRBJ2-5	TRBV9	TGTGCCAGCAGCGTAGGCCGGACACTACAAGAGACCCAGTACTTC	CASSVGRTLQETQYF
NA	NA	TRBJ2-3	TRBV21-1	TGTGCCAGCAGCAAATTGCAGGGGCGCATAGATACGCAGTATTTT	CASSKLQGRIDTQYF
TRBD1	NA	TRBJ1-2	TRBV19	TGTGCCAGTTTACTGACAGGGACTAACTATGGCTACACCTTC	CASLLTGTNYGYTF
NA	NA	TRBJ1-6	TRBV19	TGTGCCAGTAGTATAGACCTCAATTCACCCCTCCACTTT	CASSIDLNSPLHF
NA	NA	TRBJ1-1	TRBV15	TGTGCCACCAGCAGAGATCTACGGGTGGGGAACACTGAAGCTTTCTTT	CATSRDLRVGNTEAFF
NA	NA	TRBJ2-1	TRBV28	TGTGCCAGCAGTTTATATCTCAGCTCCTACAATGAGCAGTTCTTC	CASSLYLSSYNEQFF
TRBD2	NA	TRBJ2-3	TRBV27	TGTGCCAGCAGTTTAAGACTAGCGGGAGGAGATACGCAGTATTTT	CASSLRLAGGDTQYF
NA	NA	TRBJ1-3	TRBV19	TGTGCCAGTAGACAGGCTTCTGGAAACACCATATATTTT	CASRQASGNTIYF
TRBD1	NA	TRBJ1-2	TRBV27	TGTGCCAGCAGTTGGGGGACAGGGCTTGCTGGCTACACCTTC	CASSWGTGLAGYTF
NA	NA	TRBJ1-2	TRBV5-1	TGCGCCAGCAGCCCCCGGGACTATGGCTACACCTTC	CASSPRDYGYTF
NA	NA	TRBJ2-4	TRBV7-9	TGTGCCAGCAGCTTAGGGAGGGACAGCACCCTAGCCAAAAACATTCAGTACTTC	CASSLGRDSTLAKNIQYF
TRBD1	NA	TRBJ1-2	TRBV7-2	TGTGCCAGCAGCTCTGGACAGGGCCGGATATATGGCTACACCTTC	CASSSGQGRIYGYTF
TRBD2	NA	TRBJ2-1	TRBV7-6	TGTGCCAGCAGCTTAAACGGCGGGGGGGCCTACAATGAGCAGTTCTTC	CASSLNGGGAYNEQFF
TRBD2	NA	TRBJ2-3	TRBV7-2	TGTGCCAGCAGCTTAGTCCAGCGGGGGGGCCGTTTCACAGATACGCAGTATTTT	CASSLVQRGGRFTDTQYF
NA	once	TRBJ1-4	TRBV19	TGTGCCAGTCAACAGTATGCAACTAATGAAAAACTGTTTTTT	CASQQYATNEKLFF
NA	NA	TRBJ2-6	TRBV9	TGTGCCAGCAGCACCTATACAGGGAGGGGGTCTGGGGCCAACGTCCTGACTTTC	CASSTYTGRGSGANVLTF
TRBD1	NA	TRBJ1-2	TRBV30	TGTGCCTTAACAGGGGGCCCCGGGGGCTACACCTTC	CALTGGPGGYTF
NA	once	TRBJ2-3	TRBV30	TGTGCCTGGAGTGTAGGCCAGTTTTTTAGGGGGATCACAGATACGCAGTATTTT	CAWSVGQFFRGITDTQYF
TRBD2	NA	TRBJ2-7	TRBV29-1	TGCAGCGTTGGGGGGGGGATCCCCTCCTACGAGCAGTACTTC	CSVGGGIPSYEQYF
NA	medium-sized	TRBJ1-1	TRBV7-9	TGTGCCAGCAGGCGGGCACTAGAAGCTTTCTTT	CASRRALEAFF
NA	NA	TRBJ2-7	TRBV29-1	TGCAGCGTTCTTGACTCTTACGAGCAGTACTTC	CSVLDSYEQYF
NA	NA	TRBJ2-7	TRBV28	TGTGCCAGCAGTGTGGTACCGGGGAGCCGGCACGAGCAGTACTTC	CASSVVPGSRHEQYF
NA	NA	TRBJ1-1	TRBV5-6	TGTGCCAGCAGTACTAGACCCCTCGGGAGGGAACTCTTGAACACTGAAGCTTTCTTT	CASSTRPLGRELLNTEAFF
TRBD2	NA	TRBJ2-1	TRBV4-1	TGCGCCAGCCACCCGATAGCGGGATCCTACAATGAGCAGTTCTTC	CASHPIAGSYNEQFF
NA	NA	TRBJ1-2	TRBV10-3	TGTGCCATCAGTGAGTCGGGTTTACAGCGGGGCGTCTATGGCTACACCTTC	CAISESGLQRGVYGYTF
TRBD2	NA	TRBJ2-3	TRBV5-1	TGCGCCAGCAGCTTAACTAGCGGTAGCACAGATACGCAGTATTTT	CASSLTSGSTDTQYF
TRBD2	NA	TRBJ2-3	TRBV29-1	TGCAGCAGCGGGGGAACGGTTCAAACAGATACGCAGTATTTT	CSSGGTVQTDTQYF
NA	NA	TRBJ2-6	TRBV5-1	TGCGCCAGCACCGTAACGGCTGGGGCCAACGTCCTGACTTTC	CASTVTAGANVLTF
NA	few	TRBJ2-2	TRBV5-8	TGTGCCAGCAGCCCCAGGGTTGGGGAGCTGTTTTTT	CASSPRVGELFF
NA	few	TRBJ1-4	TRBV4-3	TGCGCCAGCAGCCAGACGGGGTTTCGTGAAAAACTGTTTTTT	CASSQTGFREKLFF
NA	NA	TRBJ2-1	TRBV29-1	TGCAGCGTTCAACCGGGAGTCAATGAGCAGTTCTTC	CSVQPGVNEQFF
NA	NA	TRBJ2-2	TRBV7-2	TGTGCCAGCAGCTCCCAACCGACTGTGAACACCGGGGAGCTGTTTTTT	CASSSQPTVNTGELFF
TRBD1	NA	TRBJ1-2	TRBV5-1	TGCGCCAGCAGCTTAGGTCAGGGGGTCTATGGCTACACCTTC	CASSLGQGVYGYTF
NA	few	TRBJ2-3	TRBV9	TGTGCCAGCAGCGTAGGGCTAGCGCCTAGCACAGATACGCAGTATTTT	CASSVGLAPSTDTQYF
TRBD1	NA	TRBJ1-1	TRBV18	TGTGCCAGCTCACCACAAAAGACAGGGTTCACTGAAGCTTTCTTT	CASSPQKTGFTEAFF
NA	once	TRBJ1-1	TRBV6-1	TGTGCCAGCAGTCTAGGGGGTCCGAACACTGAAGCTTTCTTT	CASSLGGPNTEAFF
TRBD1	NA	TRBJ2-3	TRBV30	TGTGCCGCCGACAGGGATAGCACAGATACGCAGTATTTT	CAADRDSTDTQYF
TRBD1	once	TRBJ2-7	TRBV2	TGTGCCAGCAGTGGAACGCGACAGGGGGCCTACGAGCAGTACTTC	CASSGTRQGAYEQYF
NA	NA	TRBJ1-5	TRBV19	TGTGCCGGTTGGGGGGGCGGCAATCAGCCCCAGCATTTT	CAGWGGGNQPQHF
TRBD1	NA	TRBJ1-5	TRBV7-8	TGTGCCAGCAGCTTAAGGACAGGGGGGTTTCAGCCCCAGCATTTT	CASSLRTGGFQPQHF
NA	NA	TRBJ1-2	TRBV19	NA	CASTSGHSGRDYGYTF
TRBD2	NA	TRBJ2-1	TRBV6-5	TGTGCCAGCAGCCCCGGGGGGGAGACAGTTGATGAGCAGTTCTTC	CASSPGGETVDEQFF
TRBD2	few	TRBJ2-1	TRBV9	TGTGCCAGCAGCGAGACGACTAGCGGAGAGCAGTTCTTC	CASSETTSGEQFF
NA	NA	TRBJ1-6	TRBV5-6	TGTGCCAGCAGCTTGGCCGGCGGGGTTGGATCACCCCTCCACTTT	CASSLAGGVGSPLHF
NA	NA	TRBJ2-3	TRBV7-8	TGTGCCAGCAGCTTAGAGAGACTAACGCAGTATTTT	CASSLERLTQYF
NA	NA	TRBJ1-4	TRBV10-3	TGTGCCATCAGTGACCGGGGGTATAATGAAAAACTGTTTTTT	CAISDRGYNEKLFF
TRBD1	NA	TRBJ1-2	TRBV4-3	TGCGCCAGCAGCCAAGATCGTAGGACAGGGAATAACTATGGCTACACCTTC	CASSQDRRTGNNYGYTF